A selection of T cell receptor beta chains follows, all from one sample in a study of CD8 T cells in Susac syndrome. TCRdb recomputed calls from the immunoSEQ multiplex PCR reads with MiXCR, one row per CDR3 protein. The repertoire includes about 200,000 distinct CDR3 sequences, about 95% of them detected once, and under 0.095% sits in the top ten. Material for sequencing was CD4+ T cells from PBMCs. All receptors come from a human donor with multiple sclerosis. Both conserved end residues are part of each CDR3. The order of the fields is D gene, clone size, J gene, V gene, CDR3 protein, CDR3 DNA. The D gene is left open where the match is weak. For some rows the clone size is stated as once, few or many, or as a class when expanded; others skip it.

TRBD1 NA TRBJ2-3 TRBV12-3/TRBV12-4 CASSVLTGDTQYF TGTGCCAGCAGTGTATTGACAGGGGATACGCAGTATTTT
NA NA TRBJ2-5 TRBV12-3/TRBV12-4 CASSSNPQETQYF TGTGCCAGCAGCTCTAACCCCCAGGAGACCCAGTACTTC
NA NA TRBJ2-1 TRBV29-1 CSVSTWGYNEQFF TGCAGCGTGTCGACATGGGGCTACAATGAGCAGTTCTTC
NA NA TRBJ1-1 TRBV30 CAWDRNWAKAEAFF TGTGCCTGGGACAGGAATTGGGCGAAGGCTGAAGCTTTCTTT
NA NA TRBJ2-7 TRBV27 CASSFRASEQYF TGTGCCAGCAGTTTTAGGGCGAGCGAGCAGTACTTC
NA NA TRBJ1-2 TRBV12-3/TRBV12-4 CASSPGTLPAGYTF TGTGCCAGCAGCCCCGGGACATTACCCGCTGGCTACACCTTC
NA NA TRBJ2-3 TRBV12-3/TRBV12-4 CASSLDQKPPAQYF TGTGCCAGCAGCCTAGATCAGAAACCCCCGGCGCAGTATTTT
NA NA TRBJ2-7 TRBV9 CASSVEGVGEQYF TGTGCCAGCAGCGTAGAAGGGGTTGGGGAGCAGTACTTC
TRBD1 NA TRBJ1-4 TRBV12-3/TRBV12-4 CASSFPRQGRGKLFF TGTGCCAGCAGCTTCCCCCGACAGGGTCGTGGGAAACTGTTTTTT
NA NA TRBJ2-5 TRBV25-1 CASSERPDSETQYF TGTGCCAGCAGTGAACGGCCTGACTCGGAGACCCAGTACTTC
NA NA TRBJ1-2 TRBV12-3/TRBV12-4 CASSLGRMDYGYTF TGTGCCAGCAGTTTAGGCAGAATGGACTATGGCTACACCTTC
NA NA TRBJ2-3 TRBV28 CASSKSPAKADTQYF TGTGCCAGCAGCAAAAGCCCGGCTAAAGCAGATACGCAGTATTTT
TRBD1 NA TRBJ1-1 TRBV7-9 CASSPDRGPNTEAFF TGTGCCAGCAGCCCAGACAGGGGACCAAACACTGAAGCTTTCTTT
NA NA TRBJ1-5 TRBV20-1 CSARGGDFGQPQHF TGCAGTGCCCGAGGGGGGGATTTCGGTCAGCCCCAGCATTTT
NA NA TRBJ1-4 TRBV7-9 CASEAGLNEKLFF TGTGCCTCGGAGGCGGGGCTTAATGAAAAACTGTTTTTT
NA NA TRBJ2-1 TRBV24-1 CATSDFPAGGRGNEQFF TGTGCCACCAGTGATTTCCCAGCGGGTGGTCGGGGAAATGAGCAGTTCTTC
NA NA TRBJ2-5 TRBV20-1 CSALRDTQETQYF TGCAGTGCTCTTCGGGACACTCAAGAGACCCAGTACTTC
TRBD1 once TRBJ1-2 TRBV29-1 CSVGTGKYGYTF TGCAGCGTCGGGACAGGGAAATATGGCTACACCTTC
TRBD2 NA TRBJ2-5 TRBV12-3/TRBV12-4 CASHRRGGETQYF TGTGCCAGCCACCGCCGGGGAGGGGAGACCCAGTACTTC
NA NA TRBJ2-5 TRBV11-2 CASRGAWSPQETQYF TGTGCCAGTAGAGGAGCGTGGTCCCCTCAAGAGACCCAGTACTTC
NA NA TRBJ1-2 TRBV27 CASSLSSQGIGGYTF TGTGCCAGCAGTTTATCTTCCCAGGGGATTGGCGGCTACACCTTC
TRBD2 NA TRBJ2-1 TRBV7-9 CASSLGGRGAEQFF TGTGCCAGCAGCTTGGGCGGGAGGGGAGCTGAGCAGTTCTTC
TRBD2 NA TRBJ2-1 TRBV3-1 CASSQDIAGGYNEQFF TGTGCCAGCAGCCAAGATATCGCGGGGGGGTACAATGAGCAGTTCTTC
NA NA TRBJ2-7 TRBV29-1 CSALYPSYEQYF TGCAGCGCTTTATATCCATCCTACGAGCAGTACTTC
TRBD2 NA TRBJ2-1 TRBV3-1 CASSLRLAGTPAGLRNEQFF TGTGCCAGCAGCCTCCGACTAGCGGGCACCCCCGCAGGCTTACGCAATGAGCAGTTCTTC
NA NA TRBJ2-2 TRBV6-5 CASKAAGMGGELFF TGTGCCAGCAAGGCCGCAGGAATGGGCGGGGAGCTGTTTTTT
NA once TRBJ2-7 TRBV5-1 CASSIRSGSYEQYF TGCGCCAGCAGCATCCGGTCCGGGTCCTACGAGCAGTACTTC
NA NA TRBJ2-3 TRBV3-1 CASSGDSPGTQYF TGTGCCAGCAGCGGGGACTCCCCCGGTACGCAGTATTTT